This TCR beta chain was identified in a study of T-cell memory formation after mild COVID-19 (dated by TCRdb to the early 2020s). Regarding the study in general: TCR sequence clusters from the two donors were largely donor specific. Longitudinal TCRalpha and TCRbeta repertoire sequencing tracked T-cell clones expanding and contracting after mild COVID-19 in two donors. The cohort comprised two young, previously healthy adult volunteers, one female and one male. Broad study findings and their caveats: Contracting CD4+ clones turned up mainly in the CM and EM memory subsets, whereas EMRA was where CD8+ clones were enriched. SARS-CoV-2 specificity of the second-wave clones peaking on day 37 was not confirmed. The detection of some responding clones in pre-infection memory suggests that pre-existing cross-reactive memory T cells joined the SARS-CoV-2 response. Clones contracting from day 15 to 85 had balanced CD4/CD8 phenotypes, while a second wave expanding from day 15 to 37 was biased towards CD4+. The study covered only a couple of mild cases, and larger cohorts including severe cases with pre-infection samples were considered necessary.

Sequencing used an Illumina NovaSeq 6000. Using 5'RACE with constant-segment primers, TCRalpha and TCRbeta cDNA libraries were constructed, with sample barcodes and unique molecular identifiers added in the process. Trizol reagent was used to extract RNA from every sample. The libraries were amplified in two PCR steps, and the second step added a second sample barcode and Illumina TruSeq adapters. Sequencing of the libraries was done on an Illumina NovaSeq, producing 2 x 150 bp paired-end reads. As for how the authors treated the data: Demultiplexing of reads and collapsing into UMI-guided consensus sequences were performed with migec v1.2.7. Using mixcr v2.1.11, UMI consensuses were aligned to TRA and TRB V and J templates and then assembled into clonotypes. Expanded or contracted clonotypes were those called significant by both edgeR and NoisET, with noise models trained on biological replicates. For edgeR calls, the thresholds were a false discovery rate-adjusted p below 0.01 and a log2 fold-change of 1. PCA with hierarchical clustering of max-normalized trajectories of the 1000 most abundant clonotypes was used as exploratory dynamics analysis. Each responding clone was given a CD4 or CD8 phenotype based on the CD4+ and CD8+ repertoires, which had been sequenced separately. In TCRdb, the public reads were trimmed at Q25 with fastp and aligned with MiXCR, with productive beta chains retained. Each record represents a unique CDR3 protein, reported with the most common genes and DNA among its rows. The V and J calls were determined by TCRdb, not by the authors. The sample includes 400,000 or so distinct CDR3 sequences, with about 19% observed a single time. The ten largest clonotypes hold around 8% of the sample.

The CDR1 and CDR2 encoded by the germline V gene (reference sequence) are SGHKS and YYEKEE. Germline trimming amounts to 4 bases on V and 0 bases on J, with 4 as the count of junction bases outside the gene matches. The CDR3 measures 15 amino acids from cysteine to phenylalanine. The DNA shown is the 45-base CDR3, in frame from base 1. This clonotype showed up just a few times. Its antigen is currently not known. Per-base quality was not reported, and no clone a single base away is much larger than it. Ficoll-Paque density gradient centrifugation was the method used to isolate PBMCs. The rearrangement joined TRBV5-5 to TRBJ2-3, with 8 bases in between that match TRBD1. The source is an adult woman who had mild COVID-19 (a few samples of this study predate the infection). The sample titles of this study are shuffled in the database, so cell type and time point are left out; the donor was told from shared clones. The source material was PBMCs or a T cell subset sorted from them (not recorded which). CDR3 region: CASSEGQASTDTQYF. The sequenced DNA: TGTGCCAGCAGCGAGGGACAGGCTAGCACAGATACGCAGTATTTT.